Listed here is a single TCR beta chain. What it binds is not known. These data originate in a study of radiation and T cells in renal cell carcinoma. On the study more broadly: Nephrectomy followed 15 Gy stereotactic body radiation by 4 weeks. General study points: No pretreatment tumor biopsies were available for baseline clonotypes.

Profiling relied on immunoSEQ multiplex PCR, and the TCRdb table lists in-frame clones only, not all of them. The sample lists more than 100,000 clones, around 89% seen once, with around 6% in the top ten. Time point described: blood 2 weeks post-SBRT. The treatment denotes: 15 Gy SBRT to primary tumor, nephrectomy 4 weeks later. The CDR3 is 16 residues long. CDR1 and CDR2 from the germline V gene are MNHNY and SVGAGI (reference sequence). The V segment lost 6 bases and the J segment 4 bases; nucleotides outside the gene matches: 11. The sequenced sample was blood, obtained from a patient whose treatment included radiotherapy and nephrectomy. V usage is TRBV6-6 and J usage is TRBJ2-3; 9 positions match TRBD1. The receptor was derived from a woman aged 70-85 years with renal cell carcinoma. In nucleotides, the CDR3 is TGTGCCAGCAGATCCCCCGGGACAGGGAGGGCAGATACGCAGTATTTT. It translates to CASRSPGTGRADTQYF.